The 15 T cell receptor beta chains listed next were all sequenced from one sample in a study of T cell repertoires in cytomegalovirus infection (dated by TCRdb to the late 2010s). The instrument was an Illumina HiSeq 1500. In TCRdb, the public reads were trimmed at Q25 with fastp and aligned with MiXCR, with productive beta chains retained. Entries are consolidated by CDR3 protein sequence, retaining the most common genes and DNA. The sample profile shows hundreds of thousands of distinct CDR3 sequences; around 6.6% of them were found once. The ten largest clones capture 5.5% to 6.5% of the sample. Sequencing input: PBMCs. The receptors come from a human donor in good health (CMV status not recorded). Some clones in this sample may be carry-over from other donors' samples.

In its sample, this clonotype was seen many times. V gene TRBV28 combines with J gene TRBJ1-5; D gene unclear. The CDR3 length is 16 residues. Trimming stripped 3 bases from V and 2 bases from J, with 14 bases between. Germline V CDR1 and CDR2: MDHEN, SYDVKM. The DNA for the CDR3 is TGTGCCAGCAGTTTCCCAGGTGGGATAGGCAATCAGCCCCAGCATTTT. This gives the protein CASSFPGGIGNQPQHF.

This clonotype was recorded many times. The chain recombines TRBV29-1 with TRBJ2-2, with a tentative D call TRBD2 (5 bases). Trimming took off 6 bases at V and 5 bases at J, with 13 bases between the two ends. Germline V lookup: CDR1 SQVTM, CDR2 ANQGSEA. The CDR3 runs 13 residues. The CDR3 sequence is CSVRKGGTGELFF. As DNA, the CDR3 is TGCAGCGTCCGCAAAGGAGGTACCGGGGAGCTGTTTTTT.

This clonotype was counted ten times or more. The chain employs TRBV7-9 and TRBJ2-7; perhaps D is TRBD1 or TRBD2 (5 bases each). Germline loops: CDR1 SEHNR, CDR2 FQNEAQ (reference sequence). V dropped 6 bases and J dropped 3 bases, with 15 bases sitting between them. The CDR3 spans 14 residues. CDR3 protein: CASRLPGTGYEQYF. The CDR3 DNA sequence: TGTGCCAGCAGGCTTCCCGGGACCGGCTACGAGCAGTACTTC. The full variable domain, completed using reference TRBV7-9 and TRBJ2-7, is DTGVSQNPRHKITKRGQNVTFRCDPISEHNRLYWYRQTLGQGPEFLTYFQNEAQLEKSRLLSDRFSAERPKGSFSTLEIQRTEQGDSAMYLCASRLPGTGYEQYFGPGTRLTVT.

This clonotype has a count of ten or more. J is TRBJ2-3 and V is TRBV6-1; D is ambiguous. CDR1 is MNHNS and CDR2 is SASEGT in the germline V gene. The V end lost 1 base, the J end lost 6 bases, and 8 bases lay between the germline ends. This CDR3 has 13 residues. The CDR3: CASSEVLQDTQYF. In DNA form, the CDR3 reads TGTGCCAGCAGTGAAGTTTTACAGGATACGCAGTATTTT.

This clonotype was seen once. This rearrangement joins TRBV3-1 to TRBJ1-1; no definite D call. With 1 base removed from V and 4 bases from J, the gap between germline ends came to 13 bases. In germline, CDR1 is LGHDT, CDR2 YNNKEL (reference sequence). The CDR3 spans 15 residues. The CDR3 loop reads CASSQGSGFSTEAFF. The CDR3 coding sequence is TGTGCCAGCAGCCAAGGTTCTGGATTTAGCACTGAAGCTTTCTTT.

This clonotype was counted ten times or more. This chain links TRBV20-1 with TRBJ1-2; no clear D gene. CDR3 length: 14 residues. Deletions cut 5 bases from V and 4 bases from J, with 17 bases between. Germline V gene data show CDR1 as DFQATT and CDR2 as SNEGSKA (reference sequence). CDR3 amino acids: CSAHRADLGYGYTF. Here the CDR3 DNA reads TGCAGTGCTCACCGCGCCGATCTGGGCTATGGCTACACCTTC.

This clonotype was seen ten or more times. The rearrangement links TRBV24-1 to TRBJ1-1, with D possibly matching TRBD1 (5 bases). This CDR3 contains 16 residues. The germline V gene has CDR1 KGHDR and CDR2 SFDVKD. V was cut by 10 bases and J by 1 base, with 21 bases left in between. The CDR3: CATRGSREETNTEAFF. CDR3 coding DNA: TGTGCCACACGGGGGAGTAGGGAGGAAACGAACACTGAAGCTTTCTTT.

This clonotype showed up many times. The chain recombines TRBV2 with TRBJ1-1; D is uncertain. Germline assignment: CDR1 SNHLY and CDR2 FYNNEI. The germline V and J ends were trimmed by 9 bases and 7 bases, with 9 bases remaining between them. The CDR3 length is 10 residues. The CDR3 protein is CASVDGEAFF. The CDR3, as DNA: TGTGCCAGTGTAGACGGTGAAGCTTTCTTT.

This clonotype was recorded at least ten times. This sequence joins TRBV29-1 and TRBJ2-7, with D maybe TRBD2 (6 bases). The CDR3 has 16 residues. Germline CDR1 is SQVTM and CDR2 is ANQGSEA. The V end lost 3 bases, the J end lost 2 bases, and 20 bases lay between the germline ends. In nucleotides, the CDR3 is TGCAGCGTTGAGTTACGCTCGGACGGGGGAACCTACGAGCAGTACTTC. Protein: CSVELRSDGGTYEQYF.

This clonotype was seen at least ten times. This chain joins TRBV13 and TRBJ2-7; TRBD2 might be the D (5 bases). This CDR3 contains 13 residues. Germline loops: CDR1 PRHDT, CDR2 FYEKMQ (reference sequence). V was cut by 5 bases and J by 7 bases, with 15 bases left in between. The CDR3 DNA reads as TGTGCCAGCAGCAAACTGACTACCCGAGAGCAGTACTTC. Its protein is CASSKLTTREQYF.

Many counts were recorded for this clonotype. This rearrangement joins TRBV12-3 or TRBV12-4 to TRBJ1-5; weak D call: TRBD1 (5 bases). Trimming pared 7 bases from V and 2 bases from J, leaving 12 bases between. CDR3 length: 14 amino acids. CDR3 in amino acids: CASIGGSGNQPQHF. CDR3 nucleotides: TGTGCCAGCATTGGGGGTTCGGGCAATCAGCCCCAGCATTTT.

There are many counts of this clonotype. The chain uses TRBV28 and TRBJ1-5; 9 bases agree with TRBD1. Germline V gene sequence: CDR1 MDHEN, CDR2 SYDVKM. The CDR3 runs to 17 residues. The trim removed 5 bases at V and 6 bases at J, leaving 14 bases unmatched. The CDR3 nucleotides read TGTGCCAGCAGTGGTGGTGCAGGACAGGGGATCGGTCAGCCCCAGCATTTT. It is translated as CASSGGAGQGIGQPQHF.

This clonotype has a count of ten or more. The CDR3 loop reads CASSPIAGGPGGTQYF. CDR3 DNA sequence: TGTGCCAGCAGCCCGATAGCGGGAGGGCCCGGAGGGACCCAGTACTTC. J is TRBJ2-5 and V is TRBV7-2, with 11 bases that match TRBD2. V was clipped by 5 bases and J by 7 bases; unmatched bases: 12. The CDR3 spans 16 residues. Per the germline V gene, CDR1 is SGHTA and CDR2 is FQGNSA.

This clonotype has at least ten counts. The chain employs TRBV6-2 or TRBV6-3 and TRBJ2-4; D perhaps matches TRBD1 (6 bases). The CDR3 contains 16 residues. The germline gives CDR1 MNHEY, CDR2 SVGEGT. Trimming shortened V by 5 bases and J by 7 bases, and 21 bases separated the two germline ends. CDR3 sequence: CASSRPYGQQGNIQYF. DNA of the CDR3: TGTGCCAGCAGTCGGCCTTACGGACAGCAGGGGAACATTCAGTACTTC.

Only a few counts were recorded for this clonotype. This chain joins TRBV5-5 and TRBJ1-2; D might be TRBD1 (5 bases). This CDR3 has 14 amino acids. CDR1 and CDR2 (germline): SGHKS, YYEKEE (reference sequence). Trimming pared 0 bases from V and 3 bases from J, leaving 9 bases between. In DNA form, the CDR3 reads TGTGCCAGCAGCTTGGGGACAACGGACTATGGCTACACCTTC. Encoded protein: CASSLGTTDYGYTF. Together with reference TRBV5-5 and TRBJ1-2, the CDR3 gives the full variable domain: DAGVTQSPTHLIKTRGQQVTLRCSPISGHKSVSWYQQVLGQGPQFIFQYYEKEERGRGNFPDRFSARQFPNYSSELNVNALLLGDSALYLCASSLGTTDYGYTFGSGTRLTVV.